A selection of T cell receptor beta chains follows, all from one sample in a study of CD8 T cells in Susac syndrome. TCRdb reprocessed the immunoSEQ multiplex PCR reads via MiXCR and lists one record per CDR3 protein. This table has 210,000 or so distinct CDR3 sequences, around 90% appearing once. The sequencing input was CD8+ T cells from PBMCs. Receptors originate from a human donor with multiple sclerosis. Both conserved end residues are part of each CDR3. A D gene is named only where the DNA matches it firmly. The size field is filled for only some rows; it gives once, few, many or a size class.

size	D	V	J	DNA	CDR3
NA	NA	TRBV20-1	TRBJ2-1	TGCAGTGCTAGGGACTATGAGCAGTTCTTC	CSARDYEQFF
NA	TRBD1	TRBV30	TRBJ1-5	TGTGCCTGGAGTCAAGACCCAGGGGGCCCTCCTCAGCCCCAGCATTTT	CAWSQDPGGPPQPQHF
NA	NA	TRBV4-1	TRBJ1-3	TGCGCCAGCAGCCAAGATCAAGCATCATTCTCTGGAAACACCATATATTTT	CASSQDQASFSGNTIYF
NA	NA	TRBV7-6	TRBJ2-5	TGTGCCAGCAGCCTCGACGGAGGAATGGAGACCCAGTACTTC	CASSLDGGMETQYF
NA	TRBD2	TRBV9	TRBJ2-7	TGTGCCAGCAGCGTGGGGACTAGCCGCGACGAGCAGTACTTC	CASSVGTSRDEQYF
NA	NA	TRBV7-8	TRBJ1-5	TGTGCCAGCAGCTTAGATTTTAGCAATCAGCCCCAGCATTTT	CASSLDFSNQPQHF
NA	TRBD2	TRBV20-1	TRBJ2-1	TGCAGTGCTAGAGATGTTGGGCTAGCGGGGAAACAATACAATGAGCAGTTCTTC	CSARDVGLAGKQYNEQFF
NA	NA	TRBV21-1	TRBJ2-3	TGTGCCAGCAGCAAAGCGGGACAGGGCACAGATACGCAGTATTTT	CASSKAGQGTDTQYF
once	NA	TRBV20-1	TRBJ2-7	TGCAGTGCTAGTGAACCGAGCGGTACCTACGAGCAGTACTTC	CSASEPSGTYEQYF
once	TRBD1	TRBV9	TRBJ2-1	TGTGCCAGCAGCGTAGACGCAGGGGGCCTAGATGAGCAGTTCTTC	CASSVDAGGLDEQFF
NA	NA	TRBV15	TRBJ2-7	TGTGCCACCAGCAGAGCTGGAAGAAGGGACGAGCAGTACTTC	CATSRAGRRDEQYF
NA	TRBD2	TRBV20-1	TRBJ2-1	TGCAGTGCTAGAGATTTTTCTAGCGGGAGGACCTACAATGAGCAGTTCTTC	CSARDFSSGRTYNEQFF
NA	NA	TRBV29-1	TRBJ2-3	TGCAGCGTTGATCTAGCCCCAAGCACAGATACGCAGTATTTT	CSVDLAPSTDTQYF
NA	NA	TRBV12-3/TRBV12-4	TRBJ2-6	TGTGCCAGCAGTCTGATAGAAGCTGGGGCCAACGTCCTGACTTTC	CASSLIEAGANVLTF
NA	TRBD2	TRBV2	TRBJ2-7	TGTGCCAGCAATTACGTAGCGGGAGGGCTTCGGAGGAACTACGAGCAGTACTTC	CASNYVAGGLRRNYEQYF
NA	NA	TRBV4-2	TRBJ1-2	TGTGCCAGCAGCCAAGATAAGCTCCGCGCGGATGGCTACACCTTC	CASSQDKLRADGYTF
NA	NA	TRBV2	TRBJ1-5	TGTGCCAGCAGAGGTGGGATAAATCCCAATCAGCCCCAGCATTTT	CASRGGINPNQPQHF
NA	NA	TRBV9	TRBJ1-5	TGTGCCAGCAGCGTAGGGCAGGGAGACAATCAGCCCCAGCATTTT	CASSVGQGDNQPQHF
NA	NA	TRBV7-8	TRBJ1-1	TGTGCCAGCAGCTTAGCGGCGGGGGAGGGGACTGAAGCTTTCTTT	CASSLAAGEGTEAFF
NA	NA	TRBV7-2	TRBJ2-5	TGTGCCAGCAGCTCCATTAGTGACAGTTGGGAGACCCAGTACTTC	CASSSISDSWETQYF